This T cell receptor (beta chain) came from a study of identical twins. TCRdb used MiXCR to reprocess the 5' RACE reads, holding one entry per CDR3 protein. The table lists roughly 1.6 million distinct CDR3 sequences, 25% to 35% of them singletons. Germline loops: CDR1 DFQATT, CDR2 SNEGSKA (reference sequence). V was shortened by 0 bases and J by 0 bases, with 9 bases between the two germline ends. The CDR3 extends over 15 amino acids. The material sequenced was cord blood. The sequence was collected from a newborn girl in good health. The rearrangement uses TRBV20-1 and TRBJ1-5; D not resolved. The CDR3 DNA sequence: TGCAGTGCTAGAGATCCCAGGCATAGCAATCAGCCCCAGCATTTT. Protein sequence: CSARDPRHSNQPQHF.